One sample yielded the 12 T cell receptor beta chains listed below, sequenced in a study of blood T cell repertoires in COVID-19. Using immunoSEQ multiplex PCR, the repertoire was profiled, and TCRdb retains in-frame clones only, with some absent. The table has 250,000 to 300,000 clones, 84% seen once. The specimen sequenced was peripheral blood. These receptors all stem from a man between 60 and 75 years old with acute or convalescent COVID-19.

The rearrangement uses TRBV6-6 and TRBJ2-3; TRBD2 matches at 7 bases. V dropped 4 bases and J dropped 1; count of bases not matched to a gene: 5. This CDR3 has 15 residues. The germline V gene encodes CDR1 MNHNY and CDR2 SVGAGI (reference sequence). The CDR3 nucleotides read TGTGCCAGCAGTTCCCCTAGCGGAGGCACAGATACGCAGTATTTT. Its translation: CASSSPSGGTDTQYF.

This chain links TRBV18 with TRBJ1-1; TRBD1 aligns across 8 bases. Germline V CDR1 and CDR2: KGHSH, LQKENI. The V and J ends lost 3 bases and 3 bases, in that order; junction bases with no gene match: 6. The length of the CDR3 is 15 residues. The CDR3 bases are TGTGCCAGCTCACCTAGGACAGGGTGGGACACTGAAGCTTTCTTT. This gives the protein CASSPRTGWDTEAFF.

CDR3 DNA sequence: TGTGCCAGCAGCCCCTTTGGAAACACCATATATTTT. This sequence encodes CASSPFGNTIYF. V usage is TRBV7-2 and J usage is TRBJ1-3; D call uncertain. Trimming removed 5 bases at V and 3 bases at J, with 5 bases between. Per the germline V gene, CDR1 is SGHTA and CDR2 is FQGNSA. The CDR3 spans 12 residues.

This clone was counted a single time. In DNA form, the CDR3 reads TGTGCCAGCAGTTACTCAGAGGGAGTCTCTGGAAACACCATATATTTT. Residues: CASSYSEGVSGNTIYF. The J gene is TRBJ1-3, the V gene TRBV6-5, with D unclear. This CDR3 comprises 16 residues. The germline gives CDR1 MNHEY, CDR2 SVGAGI. V was clipped by 0 bases and J by 0 bases, with 9 bases between them.

This sequence joins TRBV7-2 and TRBJ2-7; 7 nucleotides line up with TRBD2. CDR1 and CDR2 (germline): SGHTA, FQGNSA. The CDR3 has 16 amino acids. Trimming took 7 bases from V and 9 from J; bases not matched to a gene: 21. The CDR3 DNA is TGTGCCAGCACCCCCCAGGCGGCTAGCGGTGCCGGGGGGCAGTACTTC. It codes for CASTPQAASGAGGQYF. The complete variable domain, with remaining parts taken from reference TRBV7-2 and TRBJ2-7, reads GAGVSQSPSNKVTEKGKDVELRCDPISGHTALYWYRQSLGQGLEFLIYFQGNSAPDKSGLPSDRFSAERTGGSVSTLTIQRTQQEDSAVYLCASTPQAASGAGGQYFGPGTRLTVT.

The rearrangement uses TRBV3-1 (or the pseudogene TRBV3-2) and TRBJ1-6; D gene uncertain. Germline-derived CDR1 and CDR2 are LGHDT and YNNKEL (reference sequence). CDR3 length: 16 amino acids. The ends were cut back, 0 bases at V and 6 bases at J, with 12 bases in the middle. CDR3 in DNA: TGTGCCAGCAGCCAAGAGGGAGGAGGGTCTAATTCACCCCTCCACTTT. This codes for CASSQEGGGSNSPLHF.

This sequence joins TRBV5-1 and TRBJ2-7, with 12 nucleotides matching TRBD2. The CDR3 is made up of 15 amino acids. Unmatched junction bases numbered 7, after V lost 3 bases and J lost 6 bases. Germline CDR1 and CDR2: SGHRS and YFSETQ. The CDR3 region is CASSSMTSGRREQYF. In DNA, the CDR3 is TGCGCCAGCAGCTCCATGACTAGCGGGAGACGCGAGCAGTACTTC.

This sequence joins TRBV6-1 and TRBJ2-7; no firm D call. The CDR3 has 13 amino acids. Trimming took off 1 base at V and 7 bases at J, with 11 bases between the two ends. Germline lookup yields CDR1 MNHNS and CDR2 SASEGT. Here the CDR3 reads CASSEVVVREQYF. The DNA of the CDR3 is TGTGCCAGCAGTGAAGTGGTTGTGAGGGAGCAGTACTTC.

The chain uses TRBV7-3 and TRBJ2-7; the match to TRBD2 covers 10 bases. V gave up 2 bases and J gave up 6 bases; unmatched junction bases: 1. The CDR3 length is 13 residues. From germline, CDR1 is SGHTA and CDR2 FQGTGA. The CDR3: CASSLLAGVEQYF. In nucleotides, the CDR3 is TGTGCCAGCAGCTTACTAGCGGGAGTCGAGCAGTACTTC.

The chain uses TRBV3-1 (or the pseudogene TRBV3-2) and TRBJ2-5, with 8 bases lining up with TRBD2. This CDR3 comprises 16 residues. The germline V gene encodes CDR1 LGHDT and CDR2 YNNKEL (reference sequence). V lost 0 bases to trimming and J lost 3 bases; unmatched junction nucleotides: 6. The CDR3 here is CASSQDPAGVKETQYF. The CDR3 region has the DNA TGTGCCAGCAGCCAAGACCCAGCGGGAGTTAAAGAGACCCAGTACTTC.

This clone has a single count. V is TRBV27 and J is TRBJ1-2; D may be TRBD1 (6 bases). V dropped 4 bases and J dropped 0 bases, with 12 bases sitting between them. CDR3 size: 15 residues. Germline V gene data show CDR1 as MNHEY and CDR2 as SMNVEV (reference sequence). This CDR3 is CASSYRQAPNYGYTF. In DNA form, the CDR3 reads TGTGCCAGCAGTTACAGACAGGCTCCTAACTATGGCTACACCTTC.

The chain carries TRBV4-1 and TRBJ2-7, with 8 bases fitting TRBD2. The V gene's germline CDR1 is MGHRA and CDR2 YSYEKL. V dropped 4 bases and J dropped 6; count of bases not matched to a gene: 11. The CDR3 contains 15 residues. CDR3 coding DNA: TGCGCCAGCAGCCCTACGGGACTAGGGGTGCGCGAGCAGTACTTC. Translated: CASSPTGLGVREQYF.